The T cell receptor beta chain under discussion was sequenced for a study of PD-1 blockade in classical Hodgkin lymphoma. Background on the study: Patients were dosed intravenously with nivolumab at 3 mg/kg every 2 weeks. Regarding the study as a whole: Newly diagnosed patients were reported to exhibit reduced baseline TCR diversity relative to healthy donors. Any patient who commenced nivolumab under 1 year after ASCT was excluded. TCR diversity rose significantly by C4D1 in CD4+ but not CD8+ cells.

The CDR3 is made up of 13 amino acids. V lost 8 bases, J lost 6 bases, and 14 bases lay in between. Germline-derived CDR1 and CDR2 are LNHDA and SQIVND (reference sequence). All the patients suffered relapse after autologous stem cell transplantation, and brentuximab vedotin exposure differed. Concerning this clone itself: Its specificity is not known.

Clones were sequenced by immunoSEQ multiplex PCR, and TCRdb holds only the in-frame ones, with some missing. The sample has about 100,000 clones; around nine tenths are singletons. This TCR was sampled from a human donor with classical Hodgkin lymphoma. V and J are TRBV19 and TRBJ2-4; D is ambiguous. This material consisted of peripheral blood mononuclear cells (PBMCs), taken before the second cycle of nivolumab. The DNA of the CDR3 is TGTGCCAGTCGCACCCAATCGGTAAACATTCAGTACTTC. Translated, it gives CASRTQSVNIQYF.